The 21 T cell receptor beta chains presented below share a single source sample, sequenced in a study of a mutant IDH1 vaccine in newly diagnosed glioma. Data came from immunoSEQ multiplex PCR; TCRdb stores just in-frame clones and leaves some out. The sample holds approximately 76,000 clones, roughly 90% seen once. The time point was: week 5, during vaccination. Topical imiquimod was applied with each vaccine dose, which held 300 ug of mutant IDH1 20-mer peptide. These receptors' targets are unknown. Material: PBMCs, obtained from a glioma patient whose treatment included an IDH1 peptide vaccine. Receptor source: a woman between 50 and 59 years old with glioma.

The chain carries TRBV7-8 and TRBJ1-4, with 7 bases identical to TRBD1. V gave up 4 bases and J gave up 2 bases; unmatched junction bases: 4. The CDR3 covers 15 residues. Germline V gene sequence: CDR1 SGHVS, CDR2 FQNEAQ. CDR3 nucleotides: TGTGCCAGCAGCTCGACAGGGCTCACTAATGAAAAACTGTTTTTT. Its translation: CASSSTGLTNEKLFF.

The V call is TRBV28, the J call TRBJ2-1; no clear D gene. Germline-derived CDR1 and CDR2 are MDHEN and SYDVKM. The length of the CDR3 is 13 residues. Trimming left V 10 bases short and J 2 bases short, with 12 bases between. The CDR3 loop reads CATQDLPYNEQFF. DNA of the CDR3: TGTGCCACCCAAGACCTTCCCTACAATGAGCAGTTCTTC.

This clone has only a few counts. The gene calls are TRBV9 and TRBJ2-3; 8 bases align to TRBD2. Germline CDR1 is SGDLS and CDR2 is YYNGEE. J was trimmed by 2 bases and V by 0 bases; bases with no gene match: 8. CDR3 size: 17 residues. This CDR3 is CASSVESVAGYTDTQYF. CDR3 DNA sequence: TGTGCCAGCAGCGTAGAGAGTGTAGCGGGGTACACAGATACGCAGTATTTT.

The CDR3 here is CASSPRVSSTDTQYF. CDR3 DNA: TGTGCCAGCTCACCTAGAGTATCCAGCACAGATACGCAGTATTTT. This chain links TRBV18 with TRBJ2-3, with no clear D. The CDR3 sequence is 15 residues long. CDR1 is KGHSH, CDR2 LQKENI, per germline. The germline V and J ends were trimmed by 3 bases and 0 bases, with 10 bases remaining between them.

A single count supports this clone. This sequence joins TRBV5-1 and TRBJ2-5, with D maybe TRBD1 (6 bases). This CDR3 is 14 amino acids long. CDR1 is SGHRS, CDR2 YFSETQ, per germline. Trimming took 4 bases from V and 5 from J, leaving 15 bases between them. CDR3 DNA: TGCGCCAGCAGCCTAGGACAGAGTGGGGAGACCCAGTACTTC. It codes for CASSLGQSGETQYF.

This chain joins TRBV6-1 and TRBJ1-6; 7 bases line up with TRBD1. Germline assignment: CDR1 MNHNS and CDR2 SASEGT. This CDR3 is built from 14 residues. Germline trimming cut 7 bases from V and 8 bases from J; bases unmatched to any gene: 8. CDR3 loop: CASIDRVRDSPLHF. CDR3 nucleotide sequence: TGTGCCAGCATAGACAGGGTTCGGGATTCACCCCTCCACTTT.

This clone has only a few counts. The chain recombines TRBV19 with TRBJ2-7; D gene unclear. V lost 5 bases and J lost 4, with 15 bases in between. The CDR3 is 14 amino acids. CDR1 is LNHDA and CDR2 is SQIVND in the germline V gene (reference sequence). The CDR3 sequence: CASSVLFQTYEQYF. CDR3 nucleotides: TGTGCCAGTAGTGTCCTCTTCCAGACATACGAGCAGTACTTC.

The genes are TRBV11-2 and TRBJ2-7, with 7 positions matching TRBD2. Trimming took 5 bases from V and 2 from J; bases not matched to a gene: 9. The CDR3 sequence is 15 residues long. The germline V gene encodes CDR1 SGHAT and CDR2 FQNNGV. CDR3 region: CASSPSGIITYEQYF. CDR3 nucleotides: TGTGCCAGCAGCCCCAGCGGGATTATCACCTACGAGCAGTACTTC.

The CDR3 region is CASSPGQSNYGYTF. The CDR3 region has the DNA TGTGCCAGCAGTCCGGGACAATCTAACTATGGCTACACCTTC. This chain connects TRBV28 to TRBJ1-2; D perhaps matches TRBD1 (6 bases). Trimming stripped 5 bases from V and 0 bases from J, with 10 bases between. This CDR3 spans 14 amino acids. Germline values: CDR1 MDHEN, CDR2 SYDVKM.

This clone was recorded once. The chain carries TRBV7-9 and TRBJ1-2, with 7 bases lining up with TRBD1. The CDR3 spans 13 residues. In germline, CDR1 is SEHNR, CDR2 FQNEAQ (reference sequence). Trimming took 5 bases from V and 6 from J; bases not matched to a gene: 6. The CDR3 loop reads CASSEGQGDGYTF. The CDR3, as DNA: TGTGCCAGCAGCGAGGGGCAGGGGGATGGCTACACCTTC.

This clone was counted once. This chain uses TRBV7-9 with TRBJ2-7, with a tentative D call TRBD2 (5 bases). The CDR3 totals 15 residues. CDR1 and CDR2 from the germline V gene are SEHNR and FQNEAQ (reference sequence). Trimming left V 5 bases short and J 4 bases short, with 18 bases between. This chain's CDR3 is CASSALGLASYEQYF. CDR3 sequence (DNA): TGTGCCAGCAGCGCCCTTGGCCTAGCTTCTTACGAGCAGTACTTC.

The chain combines TRBV11-2 with TRBJ2-7; no definite D call. The CDR3 loop spans 14 amino acids. The V gene lost 1 base and the J gene lost 0 bases, with 7 bases spanning the gap. The germline CDR1 and CDR2 sequences are SGHAT and FQNNGV. The DNA for the CDR3 is TGTGCCAGCAGCTTAGGAGGTTACTCCTACGAGCAGTACTTC. This gives the protein CASSLGGYSYEQYF.

The V and J genes are TRBV28 and TRBJ2-3; D gene uncertain. Trimming took 6 bases from V and 3 from J, leaving 7 bases between them. The CDR3 runs to 12 residues. Germline V gene sequence: CDR1 MDHEN, CDR2 SYDVKM. The CDR3 loop is CASSFTTDTQYF. The CDR3 nucleotides read TGTGCCAGCAGCTTTACAACAGATACGCAGTATTTT.

CDR3 bases: TGTGCCAGCAGCCCTATCGGACTAGCGACCGAGCAGTTCTTC. Protein product: CASSPIGLATEQFF. The chain employs TRBV28 and TRBJ2-1; 9 positions agree with TRBD2. The CDR3 has 14 residues. In germline, CDR1 is MDHEN, CDR2 SYDVKM. V trimming: 6 bases; J trimming: 10 bases; junction bases outside the gene matches: 10.

The chain combines TRBV4-1 with TRBJ2-1, with D unresolved. This CDR3 has 14 amino acids. Trimming stripped 0 bases from V and 6 bases from J, with 9 bases between. Germline-derived CDR1 and CDR2 are MGHRA and YSYEKL. CDR3 sequence (DNA): TGCGCCAGCAGCCAAGAAACTAACTCCAATGAGCAGTTCTTC. As protein: CASSQETNSNEQFF.

The table lists this clone with a count of one. This chain connects TRBV5-3 to TRBJ1-5; 8 bases line up with TRBD1. Being an ORF, TRBV5-3 has a function that is uncertain. The CDR3 covers 15 residues. The V gene end was trimmed by 3 bases and the J gene end by 5 bases; junction bases not matched to a gene: 7. CDR3 bases: TGTGCCAGAAGCTCGGCAGGGGGCACGGATCAGCCCCAGCATTTT. This encodes CARSSAGGTDQPQHF.

V is TRBV5-1 and J is TRBJ1-1, with 7 nucleotides matching TRBD1. The CDR3 contains 15 residues. J gave up 1 base and V 3 bases, and 6 bases lay outside the gene matches. Germline assignment: CDR1 SGHRS and CDR2 YFSETQ. CDR3 in DNA: TGCGCCAGCAGCTCCTTACAGGGGACGAACACTGAAGCTTTCTTT. This translates into CASSSLQGTNTEAFF. Full variable domain (missing parts from reference TRBV5-1 and TRBJ1-1): KAGVTQTPRYLIKTRGQQVTLSCSPISGHRSVSWYQQTPGQGLQFLFEYFSETQRNKGNFPGRFSGRQFSNSRSEMNVSTLELGDSALYLCASSSLQGTNTEAFFGQGTRLTVV.

The chain recombines TRBV7-2 with TRBJ2-1, with unresolved D. CDR1 and CDR2 from the germline V gene are SGHTA and FQGNSA. The germline V and J ends were trimmed by 0 bases and 4 bases, with 10 bases remaining between them. This CDR3 spans 15 amino acids. The CDR3 here is CASSLARGSYNEQFF. The CDR3 nucleotides read TGTGCCAGCAGCTTAGCGAGAGGCTCATACAATGAGCAGTTCTTC.

The rearrangement links TRBV2 to TRBJ2-7, with TRBD2 matching 8 bases. CDR3 length: 13 residues. Germline CDR1 is SNHLY and CDR2 is FYNNEI. J gave up 7 bases and V 4 bases, and 6 bases lay outside the gene matches. The CDR3 spells CASSGPGGWEQYF. CDR3 in DNA: TGTGCCAGCAGTGGCCCGGGGGGGTGGGAGCAGTACTTC.

The gene calls are TRBV5-1 and TRBJ1-5; no reliable D call. Per the germline V gene, CDR1 is SGHRS and CDR2 is YFSETQ. Deletions cut 0 bases from V and 2 bases from J, with 9 bases between. This CDR3 contains 15 residues. CDR3 DNA: TGCGCCAGCAGCTTGGCTGGGGTAGGCAATCAGCCCCAGCATTTT. It is translated as CASSLAGVGNQPQHF.

V usage is TRBV7-3 and J usage is TRBJ2-2; 7 bases fit TRBD1. Germline CDR1 SGHTA, CDR2 FQGTGA. Unmatched junction bases numbered 8, after V lost 3 bases and J lost 7 bases. This CDR3 spans 15 amino acids. The CDR3 is CASSLVRGNVGELFF. The CDR3 DNA reads as TGTGCCAGCAGCTTGGTCAGGGGGAATGTCGGGGAGCTGTTTTTT.